Given below is one TCR beta chain in context. The clone's antigen remains unknown. No much larger clone exists at a distance of one base, and base qualities are not known. This sample stems from a study of blood T cell repertoires in COVID-19 (TCRdb year 2020). Describing the broader study: The collaborator samples originated in the United States, Italy and Spain and spanned the acute and convalescent phases of COVID-19. The prospective study material was composed of cDNA or gDNA derived from T cells, B-cell-depleted T cells, or PBMCs. Subjects who had been exposed to COVID-19, were actively infected with it, or had recovered from it provided the deeply sampled blood TCRbeta repertoires that made up the dataset. The repertoires were released in a freely available public database intended as a resource for research on the immune response to SARS-CoV-2. The samples were drawn from the first 160 participants of the ongoing ImmuneRACE study and from some 1,300 subjects provided by 6 global collaborators. Nearly every sample came with metadata listing a de-identified subject ID, COVID-19 status, age in years and sex. HLA class I and class II types, where available, came from metadata supplied by the sample provider rather than from assay-based typing. Findings and caveats that apply to the study as a whole: Clinical and demographic metadata were provided uncurated, with the amount varying by source and participant.

The collaborating institutions used their own protocols to collect whole blood in K2EDTA tubes. Collaborator samples were shipped for TCRbeta analysis as frozen whole blood, isolated PBMCs, or DNA extracted from either sample type. TCRbeta CDR3 regions were amplified from genomic DNA by means of the immunoSEQ Assay, a bias-controlled multiplex PCR. The study's processing was this. Nucleated cell counts per sample were estimated from amplification of reference gene primers within the assay. To quantify the absolute abundance of each unique TCRbeta CDR3 rearrangement, sequence reads were collapsed and filtered. For each sample, productive Simpson clonality was calculated as the square root of Simpson's diversity index over productive rearrangements. Sourced from immuneACCESS, this table was stored by TCRdb with only in-frame sequences that have V and J called. A share of the clones is absent; for the studies checked, an unresolved V gene accounts for under half, and the remainder has no known explanation. V and J calls and clone size are copied from that table; D and trimming were computed from the DNA. Present in this sample are roughly 280,000 clones, roughly 88% of which were seen just once. Clones ranked in the top ten supply 11% of the sample.

Unmatched junction bases come to 4, with V trimmed by 0 bases and J by 6 bases. In the germline V gene (reference sequence), CDR1 corresponds to MNHEY and CDR2 to SMNVEV. CDR3 length: 16 amino acids, cysteine to phenylalanine. Left in the record is the CDR3 DNA by itself, 48 bases read in frame from the first base. The TCR comes from a woman between 70 and 85 years old with acute or convalescent COVID-19. The sequencing sample was made of peripheral blood. The V and J segments used are TRBV27 and TRBJ2-4, with 11 central nucleotides matching TRBD2. The CDR3 protein is CASSLSGGTSGNIQYF. The nucleotide sequence is given as TGTGCCAGCAGTTTATCGGGCGGGACTAGCGGAAACATTCAGTACTTC.